The 21 T cell receptor beta chains reported below all come from one sample, sequenced in a study of T cell responses to AZD1222 COVID-19 vaccine. Clones were read by immunoSEQ multiplex PCR, and TCRdb kept only the in-frame ones, dropping some. The data contain around 120,000 clones, around nine tenths of them singletons. Source: peripheral blood, taken on day 0 of AZD1222 vaccination. The receptors shown here come from an adult in good health.

The J gene is TRBJ2-7, the V gene TRBV7-2; 10 bases are shared with TRBD1. The CDR3 totals 15 residues. V lost 5 bases and J lost 3; bases outside the gene matches: 7. Germline values: CDR1 SGHTA, CDR2 FQGNSA. CDR3 residues: CASSHRQGAHYEQYF. The CDR3 coding sequence is TGTGCCAGCAGCCACCGACAGGGGGCCCACTACGAGCAGTACTTC.

Concerning this clone: Other nucleotide sequences in the sample specify the same CDR3. The V gene is TRBV28, the J gene TRBJ1-3; 8 bases map to TRBD1. This CDR3 has 14 amino acids. V shed 6 bases, J shed 2 bases, and the junction held 3 bases outside the gene matches. CDR1 is MDHEN, CDR2 SYDVKM, per germline. The CDR3 reads CASRLQGAGNTIYF. CDR3 DNA sequence: TGTGCCAGCAGGTTACAGGGGGCTGGAAACACCATATATTTT.

The chain is built from TRBV10-3 and TRBJ2-7, with 8 bases matching TRBD1. The V segment lost 0 bases and the J segment 7 bases; nucleotides outside the gene matches: 8. The CDR3 length is 15 residues. Germline lookup yields CDR1 ENHRY and CDR2 SYGVKD. DNA for the CDR3: TGTGCCATCAGTGAGTCGAGGCAGGGGGCGGGAGAGCAGTACTTC. Residues: CAISESRQGAGEQYF.

The gene calls are TRBV2 and TRBJ2-1; 13 bases agree with TRBD2. The CDR3 has 18 amino acids. Germline trimming cut 6 bases from V and 3 bases from J; bases unmatched to any gene: 11. The V gene's germline CDR1 is SNHLY and CDR2 FYNNEI. Written as DNA, the CDR3 is TGTGCCAGCAGAACTAGCGGGAGGGCCAACAAAAGCTACAATGAGCAGTTCTTC. This gives the protein CASRTSGRANKSYNEQFF.

The gene calls are TRBV5-4 and TRBJ2-7; 7 bases agree with TRBD2. The CDR3 totals 17 residues. CDR1 is SGHNT and CDR2 is YYREEE in the germline V gene (reference sequence). The V gene end was trimmed by 1 base and the J gene end by 5 bases; junction bases not matched to a gene: 15. CDR3 amino acids: CASSLSDLGRERDEQYF. In DNA, the CDR3 is TGTGCCAGCAGCTTGAGTGATCTTGGGAGGGAAAGGGACGAGCAGTACTTC.

The sample holds a few counts of this clone. The V and J genes are TRBV18 and TRBJ1-5, with TRBD1 identical over 8 bases. This CDR3 has 15 residues. Germline V gene data show CDR1 as KGHSH and CDR2 as LQKENI. J was trimmed by 3 bases and V by 4 bases; bases with no gene match: 5. The CDR3, as DNA: TGTGCCAGCTCACAAGGGACAGGTTTCAATCAGCCCCAGCATTTT. It yields the protein CASSQGTGFNQPQHF.

V usage is TRBV15 and J usage is TRBJ1-4, with TRBD1 identical over 9 bases. Germline CDR1 is LNHNV and CDR2 is YYDKDF (reference sequence). J lost 5 bases, V lost 8 bases, and 6 bases had no gene match. This CDR3 is 14 amino acids long. The CDR3 loop is CATRQGQGNEKLFF. CDR3 in DNA: TGTGCCACCCGTCAGGGACAGGGAAATGAAAAACTGTTTTTT.

The chain couples TRBV28 to TRBJ1-3, with a possible D match to TRBD1 (5 bases). V lost 7 bases and J lost 2, with 18 bases in between. CDR3 length equals 16 residues. Germline loops: CDR1 MDHEN, CDR2 SYDVKM. In DNA form, the CDR3 reads TGTGCCAGCACCCTCGGGGGGGTATTTACTGGAAACACCATATATTTT. This encodes CASTLGGVFTGNTIYF.

The V call is TRBV27, the J call TRBJ1-1; no reliable D call. CDR3 length: 15 residues. With 5 bases removed from V and 4 bases from J, the gap between germline ends came to 17 bases. Germline V gene data show CDR1 as MNHEY and CDR2 as SMNVEV (reference sequence). The CDR3 loop is CASSKNRALVTEAFF. DNA for the CDR3: TGTGCCAGCAGTAAAAACAGAGCCTTGGTCACTGAAGCTTTCTTT.

The chain is built from TRBV28 and TRBJ1-5; TRBD1 might be the D (5 bases). Germline V gene data show CDR1 as MDHEN and CDR2 as SYDVKM. V lost 2 bases and J lost 6, with 11 bases in between. This CDR3 has 14 residues. DNA for the CDR3: TGTGCCAGCAGTTTAACGCAGGGTGGTCAGCCCCAGCATTTT. Protein: CASSLTQGGQPQHF. The whole variable domain, filled in from reference TRBV28 and TRBJ1-5, reads DVKVTQSSRYLVKRTGEKVFLECVQDMDHENMFWYRQDPGLGLRLIYFSYDVKMKEKGDIPEGYSVSREKKERFSLILESASTNQTSMYLCASSLTQGGQPQHFGDGTRLSIL.

This chain links TRBV18 with TRBJ2-7; a weak D match, TRBD2 (5 bases). Germline loops: CDR1 KGHSH, CDR2 LQKENI. Trimming cost V 4 bases and J 0 bases, with 13 bases left between them. The CDR3 covers 15 residues. The CDR3 is CASSLLAESSYEQYF. In nucleotides, the CDR3 is TGTGCCAGCTCACTTCTAGCTGAGAGCTCCTACGAGCAGTACTTC.

The rearrangement links TRBV7-8 to TRBJ2-1; 8 bases align to TRBD2. The CDR3 has 14 residues. Trimming at V came to 6 bases and at J to 3 bases, leaving 4 bases not matched to a gene. CDR1 is SGHVS and CDR2 is FQNEAQ in the germline V gene. The CDR3 loop is CASSLTSGYNEQFF. As DNA, the CDR3 is TGTGCCAGCAGTTTAACTAGCGGCTACAATGAGCAGTTCTTC.

The chain recombines TRBV5-1 with TRBJ2-1, with 9 nucleotides matching TRBD2. Per the germline V gene, CDR1 is SGHRS and CDR2 is YFSETQ. The CDR3 has 15 amino acids. Unmatched junction bases numbered 1, after V lost 0 bases and J lost 3 bases. The CDR3 is CASSLGSGGYNEQFF. In DNA form, the CDR3 reads TGCGCCAGCAGCTTGGGTAGCGGGGGCTACAATGAGCAGTTCTTC.

The genes are TRBV18 and TRBJ2-3; TRBD1 aligns across 10 bases. Germline CDR1 KGHSH, CDR2 LQKENI. The CDR3 contains 15 residues. V trimming: 3 bases; J trimming: 4 bases; junction bases outside the gene matches: 4. The CDR3 nucleotides are TGTGCCAGCTCACCCACCGGACAGGGGGCAGATACGCAGTATTTT. Encoded protein: CASSPTGQGADTQYF.

CDR3 residues: CASAGTSGQSEQFF. The CDR3 DNA follows: TGTGCCAGCGCCGGGACTAGCGGGCAATCTGAGCAGTTCTTC. V usage is TRBV7-8 and J usage is TRBJ2-1; TRBD2 matches 12 bases. Unmatched junction bases numbered 8, after V lost 8 bases and J lost 9 bases. Per the germline V gene, CDR1 is SGHVS and CDR2 is FQNEAQ. This CDR3 contains 14 residues.

The chain employs TRBV10-3 and TRBJ1-6; D is unclear. This CDR3 is built from 16 residues. Germline-derived CDR1 and CDR2 are ENHRY and SYGVKD. V was trimmed by 0 bases and J by 3 bases, leaving 9 bases between them. The CDR3 DNA reads TGTGCCATCAGTGAGTCGCCAACTAACTATAATTCACCCCTCCACTTT. This encodes CAISESPTNYNSPLHF.

This sequence joins TRBV6-4 and TRBJ2-3; 8 bases fit TRBD2. Germline CDR1 MRHNA, CDR2 SNTAGT. The V gene end was trimmed by 8 bases and the J gene end by 4 bases; junction bases not matched to a gene: 5. The CDR3 extends over 13 amino acids. Written as DNA, the CDR3 is TGTGCCAGCCGGGGGGGGCTCGCAGATACGCAGTATTTT. The encoded protein is CASRGGLADTQYF.

CDR3 region: CATSDSQGGSYNEQFF. The CDR3 DNA sequence: TGTGCCACCAGTGATTCGCAGGGTGGCTCCTACAATGAGCAGTTCTTC. The gene calls are TRBV24-1 and TRBJ2-1, with a weak D call TRBD1 (5 bases). V was pared by 2 bases and J by 0 bases, with 10 bases between. This CDR3 spans 16 amino acids. Germline CDR1 reads KGHDR; CDR2 reads SFDVKD.

The V gene is TRBV7-6, the J gene TRBJ2-2; D is unresolved. The CDR3 is 16 amino acids. Germline V CDR1 and CDR2: SGHVS, FNYEAQ. Trimming removed 1 base at V and 0 bases at J, with 9 bases between. The CDR3 sequence is CASSLVPFANTGELFF. The CDR3 DNA reads TGTGCCAGCAGCTTAGTACCGTTCGCGAACACCGGGGAGCTGTTTTTT.

The rearrangement links TRBV3-1 (or the pseudogene TRBV3-2) to TRBJ2-7; 10 positions agree with TRBD2. The CDR3 runs 15 residues. Germline CDR1 and CDR2: LGHDT and YNNKEL (reference sequence). The V and J ends lost 4 bases and 9 bases, in that order; junction bases with no gene match: 12. The CDR3 coding sequence is TGTGCCAGCAGCCCTACGAGGCTAGCGGGAGCATGGCAGTACTTC. Protein: CASSPTRLAGAWQYF.

J is TRBJ2-1 and V is TRBV24-1, with TRBD1 matching over 9 bases. The CDR3 has 16 amino acids. The germline V gene has CDR1 KGHDR and CDR2 SFDVKD. The ends lost 3 bases at V and 8 bases at J; junction bases unmatched: 10. CDR3 protein: CATSDGAQGALDEQFF. The CDR3 nucleotides read TGTGCCACCAGTGATGGAGCACAGGGGGCTCTTGATGAGCAGTTCTTC.